This T cell receptor beta chain was identified in a study of blood T cells in healthy people across ages. This clonotype was observed a handful of times. Its target is unknown. Notes on the study in general: A greater number of naive CD4+ cells and higher diversity distinguished long-lived donors from aged donors.

Combining a sample-barcoded 5' primer with a J-beta primer mix, a second PCR ran for roughly 6 to 11 cycles. The template-switch adaptor was a 5' adaptor with 12 random nucleotides. It tagged each cDNA molecule. Every sample gave at least 2.5 million paired-end reads containing CDR3. TCRdb reanalysed the 5' RACE reads using MiXCR and keeps one entry per CDR3 protein. The table includes fewer than 950,000 distinct CDR3 sequences, 53% detected once. The receptor comes from a man older than 75 in good health. Sequenced input: blood.

DNA of the CDR3: TGTGCCAGCAGAAGTGACGGGACAGGGAAATATGGCTACACCTTC. It specifies CASRSDGTGKYGYTF. The chain couples TRBV6-2 or TRBV6-3 to TRBJ1-2; TRBD1 matches 9 bases. V shed 6 bases, J shed 5 bases, and the junction held 10 bases outside the gene matches. This CDR3 is 15 amino acids long. Germline V CDR1 and CDR2: MNHEY, SVGEGT.